The entry below describes one TCR beta chain. The antigen is undetermined. CDR1 SEHNR and CDR2 FQNEAQ come from the germline V gene (reference sequence). V was clipped by 0 bases and J by 8 bases, with 7 bases between them. The CDR3 runs 13 residues. The data stem from a study of graft-versus-host responses after intestinal transplantation. About the research overall: After anti-thymocyte globulin induction, recipients took tacrolimus and steroids for three to four years. The study's findings and limits: Detected in recipient marrow were GvH clones, some of which were first observed in ileum or blood.

The repertoire was sequenced with immunoSEQ multiplex PCR; TCRdb's copy has only in-frame clones and lacks some. Seen here are 90,000 to 120,000 clones, less than 90% observed once, and the top ten hold 0.7% to 0.9%. This clonotype originated in a human donor who received an intestinal transplant. The sequenced sample was unstimulated CD4+ T cells sorted from spleen or lymph node cells, obtained before intestinal transplant. V is TRBV7-9 and J is TRBJ1-4; D is unresolved. Written as DNA, the CDR3 is TGTGCCAGCAGCTTAGCTGGCCTCGAAAAACTGTTTTTT. It translates to CASSLAGLEKLFF.